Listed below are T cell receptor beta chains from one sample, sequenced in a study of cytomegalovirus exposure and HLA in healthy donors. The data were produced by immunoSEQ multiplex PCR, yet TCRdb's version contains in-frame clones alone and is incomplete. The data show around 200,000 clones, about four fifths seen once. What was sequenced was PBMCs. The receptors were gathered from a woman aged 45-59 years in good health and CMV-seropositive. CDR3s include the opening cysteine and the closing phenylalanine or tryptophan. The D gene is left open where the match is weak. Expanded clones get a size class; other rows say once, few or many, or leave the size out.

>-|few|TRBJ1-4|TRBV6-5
CASSYSGAGPEKLFF
TGTGCCAGCAGTTACTCAGGAGCGGGGCCGGAAAAACTGTTTTTT
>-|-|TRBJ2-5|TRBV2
CASSLAGRETQYF
TGTGCCAGCAGTCTCGCGGGCCGGGAGACCCAGTACTTC
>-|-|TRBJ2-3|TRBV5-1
CASSLQGLITDTQYF
TGCGCCAGCAGCCTACAGGGTTTGATCACAGATACGCAGTATTTT
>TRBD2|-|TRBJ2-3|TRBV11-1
CASSQSAGDRTDTQYF
TGTGCCAGCTCCCAGTCGGCGGGGGACCGCACAGATACGCAGTATTTT
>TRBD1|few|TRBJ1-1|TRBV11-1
CASSSWDSGTEAFF
TGTGCCAGCAGCTCCTGGGACAGCGGGACTGAAGCTTTCTTT
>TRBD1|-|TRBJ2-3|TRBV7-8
CASSRPGQGYDTQYF
TGTGCCAGCAGTCGCCCGGGACAGGGGTACGATACGCAGTATTTT
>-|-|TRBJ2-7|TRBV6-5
CASRNTVGQYF
TGTGCCAGCAGGAATACAGTCGGGCAGTACTTC
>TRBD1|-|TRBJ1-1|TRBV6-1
CASSAHNPGTRGEAFF
TGTGCCAGCAGTGCACACAACCCAGGAACCAGGGGGGAAGCTTTCTTT
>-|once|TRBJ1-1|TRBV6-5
CASKNSGRNTEAFF
TGTGCCAGCAAAAATTCAGGCCGGAACACTGAAGCTTTCTTT
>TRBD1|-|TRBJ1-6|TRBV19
CASSGRTGVNSPLHF
TGTGCCAGTAGTGGACGGACAGGGGTAAATTCACCCCTCCACTTT
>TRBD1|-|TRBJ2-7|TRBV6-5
CASSYNAGGVQYEQYF
TGTGCCAGCAGTTACAACGCAGGGGGCGTCCAATACGAGCAGTACTTC
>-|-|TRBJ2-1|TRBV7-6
CASSPRGFYNEQFF
TGTGCCAGCAGCCCCAGAGGGTTTTACAATGAGCAGTTCTTC
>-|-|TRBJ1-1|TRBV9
CASSVGLGGLSTEAFF
TGTGCCAGCAGCGTAGGGCTGGGGGGTTTGAGCACTGAAGCTTTCTTT
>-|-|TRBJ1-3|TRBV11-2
CASSSTHGNTIYF
TGTGCCAGCAGCTCAACTCATGGAAACACCATATATTTT
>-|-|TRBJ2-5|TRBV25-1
CASSEFEGEQYF
TGTGCCAGCAGTGAATTCGAGGGGGAGCAGTACTTC
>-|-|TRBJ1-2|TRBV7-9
CASSMGARGYTF
TGTGCCAGCAGCATGGGAGCAAGAGGCTACACCTTC
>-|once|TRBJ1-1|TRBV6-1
CASSGQIVMNTEAFF
TGTGCCAGCAGTGGACAGATCGTCATGAACACTGAAGCTTTCTTT
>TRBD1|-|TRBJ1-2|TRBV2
CAGRTGRSANYGYTF
TGTGCCGGACGGACAGGGAGATCTGCTAACTATGGCTACACCTTC
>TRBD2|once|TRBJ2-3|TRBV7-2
CASSLVAGGTDTQYF
TGTGCCAGCAGCTTAGTAGCGGGGGGGACAGATACGCAGTATTTT
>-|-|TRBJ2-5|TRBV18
CASSRQGTQETQYF
TGTGCCAGCTCACGCCAGGGAACCCAAGAGACCCAGTACTTC
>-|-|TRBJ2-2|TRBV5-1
CASTSDDTGELFF
TGCGCCAGCACGTCAGATGACACCGGGGAGCTGTTTTTT
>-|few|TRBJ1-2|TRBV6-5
CASSYFEALDGYTF
TGTGCCAGCAGTTACTTTGAGGCCCTAGATGGCTACACCTTC
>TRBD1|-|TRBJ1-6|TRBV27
CASRDRDSPLHF
TGTGCCAGCAGGGACAGGGATTCACCCCTCCACTTT
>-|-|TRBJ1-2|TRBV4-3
CASSQEGSRRIYGYTF
TGCGCCAGCAGCCAAGAGGGTTCGAGGCGGATCTATGGCTACACCTTC
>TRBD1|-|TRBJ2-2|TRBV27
CASSDLGQGAIGELFF
TGTGCCAGCAGTGATTTGGGACAGGGGGCGATCGGGGAGCTGTTTTTT
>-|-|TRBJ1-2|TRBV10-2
CASNRQQGNYGYTF
TGCGCCAGCAACCGCCAACAGGGCAACTATGGCTACACCTTC
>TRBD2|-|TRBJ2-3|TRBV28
CASSSVASGLAGGPFPNTQYF
TGTGCCAGCAGTTCAGTGGCCTCGGGACTAGCGGGGGGGCCGTTTCCCAATACGCAGTATTTT
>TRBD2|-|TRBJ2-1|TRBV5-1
CASSLAPSGGTEQFF
TGCGCCAGCAGCTTGGCTCCTAGCGGGGGCACTGAGCAGTTCTTC
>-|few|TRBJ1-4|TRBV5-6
CASSPWGGREKLFF
TGTGCCAGCAGCCCGTGGGGGGGTCGTGAAAAACTGTTTTTT
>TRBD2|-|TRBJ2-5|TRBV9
CASSVGNSGGLETQYF
TGTGCCAGCAGCGTAGGTAATAGCGGGGGGCTAGAGACCCAGTACTTC
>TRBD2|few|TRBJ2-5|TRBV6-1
CASSEVGSGGPKYF
TGTGCCAGCAGTGAAGTTGGTAGCGGGGGACCGAAGTACTTC
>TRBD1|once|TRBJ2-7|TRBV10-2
CASSRDSPYEQYF
TGCGCCAGCAGCCGGGACAGCCCCTACGAGCAGTACTTC
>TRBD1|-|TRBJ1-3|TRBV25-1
CASKGQGAGNTIYF
TGTGCCAGCAAGGGACAGGGGGCTGGAAACACCATATATTTT
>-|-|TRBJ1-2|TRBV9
CASSVAPSGEVGYTF
TGTGCCAGCAGCGTAGCCCCGTCGGGGGAAGTGGGCTACACCTTC
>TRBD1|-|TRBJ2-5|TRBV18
CASSPRQGRETQYF
TGTGCCAGCTCACCAAGACAGGGACGAGAGACCCAGTACTTC
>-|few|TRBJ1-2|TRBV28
CASTGGSGGPDYGYTF
TGTGCCAGCACAGGTGGTTCCGGGGGGCCGGATTATGGCTACACCTTC